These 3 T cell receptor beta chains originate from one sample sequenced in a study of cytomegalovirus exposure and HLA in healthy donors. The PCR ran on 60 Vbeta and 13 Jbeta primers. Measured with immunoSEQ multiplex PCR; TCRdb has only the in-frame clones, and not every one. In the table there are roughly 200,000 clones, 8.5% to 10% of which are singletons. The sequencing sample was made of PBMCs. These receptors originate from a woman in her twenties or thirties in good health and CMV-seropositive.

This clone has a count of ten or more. CDR3 coding DNA: TGTGCCAGCAGTTACGTCGGGAGGGGAGCCGGGGAGCTGTTTTTT. This sequence encodes CASSYVGRGAGELFF. The chain uses TRBV6-5 and TRBJ2-2, with TRBD2 matching 8 bases. CDR3 length: 15 amino acids. Per germline, CDR1 MNHEY and CDR2 SVGAGI. Trimming removed 2 bases from V and 6 bases from J; junction bases left unmatched: 5.

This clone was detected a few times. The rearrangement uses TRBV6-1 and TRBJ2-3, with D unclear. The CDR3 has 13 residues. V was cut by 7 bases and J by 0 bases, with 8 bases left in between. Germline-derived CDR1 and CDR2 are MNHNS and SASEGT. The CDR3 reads CASKSASTDTQYF. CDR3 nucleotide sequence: TGTGCCAGCAAAAGCGCTAGCACAGATACGCAGTATTTT.

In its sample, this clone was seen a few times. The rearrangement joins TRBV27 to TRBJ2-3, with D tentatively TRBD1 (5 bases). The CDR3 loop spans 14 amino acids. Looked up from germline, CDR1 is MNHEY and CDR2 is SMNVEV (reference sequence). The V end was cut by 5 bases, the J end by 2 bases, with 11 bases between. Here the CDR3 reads CASSVDSYTDTQYF. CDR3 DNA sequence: TGTGCCAGCAGTGTCGACAGCTACACAGATACGCAGTATTTT.